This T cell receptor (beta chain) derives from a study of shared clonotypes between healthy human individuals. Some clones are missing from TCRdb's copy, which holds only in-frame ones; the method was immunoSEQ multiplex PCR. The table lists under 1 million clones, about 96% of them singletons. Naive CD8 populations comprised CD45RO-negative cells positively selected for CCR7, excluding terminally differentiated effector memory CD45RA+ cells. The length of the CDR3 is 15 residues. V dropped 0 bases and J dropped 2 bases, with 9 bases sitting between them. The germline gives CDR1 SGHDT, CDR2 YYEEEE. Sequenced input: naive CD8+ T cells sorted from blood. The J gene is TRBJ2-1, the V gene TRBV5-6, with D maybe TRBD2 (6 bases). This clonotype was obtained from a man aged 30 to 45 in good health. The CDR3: CASSLEGGAYNEQFF. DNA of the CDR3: TGTGCCAGCAGCTTGGAGGGCGGGGCCTACAATGAGCAGTTCTTC.